These 26 T cell receptor beta chains were sequenced from one sample in a study of OX40 agonist ivuxolimab in advanced cancers. Library construction relied on the immunoSEQ multiplex PCR assay. What TCRdb holds here is the immuneACCESS table cut down to in-frame rearrangements. Part of the clones is not present; checked against another copy, under half of the missing clones reflect an unresolved V gene, and the others are unexplained. The sample has 90,000 or so clones on record, 80% to 95% of them singletons. Of the sample, around 3.4% falls within the top ten clones. The material sequenced was CD4+ or CD8+ T cells sorted from blood, taken in a trial of the OX40 agonist ivuxolimab. These receptors were obtained from an adult with an advanced solid tumor such as melanoma, head and neck, liver or kidney cancer.

This clone was detected only a few times. The rearrangement links TRBV4-2 to TRBJ1-1; TRBD1 might be the D (5 bases). Trimming took 2 bases from V and 5 from J, leaving 12 bases between them. This CDR3 is built from 14 residues. CDR1 is LGHNA and CDR2 is YNFKEQ in the germline V gene. CDR3 coding DNA: TGTGCCAGCAGCCAAATCGATCAGGGAACTGAAGCTTTCTTT. This encodes CASSQIDQGTEAFF.

V and J are TRBV27 and TRBJ2-3, with 11 bases lining up with TRBD2. The CDR3 has 15 amino acids. Germline CDR1 is MNHEY and CDR2 is SMNVEV (reference sequence). V was pared by 7 bases and J by 3 bases, with 6 bases of the junction left unmatched. CDR3 loop: CASTLGTSGTDTQYF. CDR3 sequence (DNA): TGTGCCAGCACCCTTGGGACTAGCGGTACAGATACGCAGTATTTT.

CDR3 in DNA: TGCACCAGGCTTACTAGCCCCAACATCCGAGGCACAGATACGCAGTATTTT. Amino acid sequence: CTRLTSPNIRGTDTQYF. V and J are TRBV1 and TRBJ2-3; no DNA check was done on the table's D call, TRBD2. TRBV1 is assigned pseudogene status. The CDR3 sequence is 17 residues long.

The chain couples TRBV29-1 to TRBJ2-1; D remains unclear. The CDR3 runs to 15 residues. The germline gives CDR1 SQVTM, CDR2 ANQGSEA. Trimming left V 3 bases short and J 5 bases short, with 17 bases between. The DNA of the CDR3 is TGCAGCGTTGACAGGAGTCGAACTTTAAACAATGAGCAGTTCTTC. This codes for CSVDRSRTLNNEQFF.

This clone was recorded only once. The rearrangement joins TRBV10-1 to TRBJ1-2, with D unclear. The CDR3 has 14 residues. Germline V gene sequence: CDR1 WNHNN, CDR2 SYGVQD (reference sequence). The V end lost 5 bases, the J end lost 2 bases, and 12 bases lay between the germline ends. CDR3 in amino acids: CASSPQGRNYGYTF. CDR3 sequence (DNA): TGCGCCAGCAGTCCCCAAGGACGGAACTATGGCTACACCTTC.

This chain joins TRBV27 and TRBJ1-1; D is perhaps TRBD1 (5 bases). The CDR3 has 14 amino acids. Trimming left V 4 bases short and J 2 bases short, with 11 bases between. Germline CDR1 MNHEY, CDR2 SMNVEV (reference sequence). The CDR3 reads CASSSVGGNTEAFF. In nucleotides, the CDR3 is TGTGCCAGCAGTTCCGTGGGGGGAAACACTGAAGCTTTCTTT.

The CDR3 region has the DNA TGTGCCATCAGTGCTACAGGGAGTATGGAAGCTTTCTTT. Protein sequence: CAISATGSMEAFF. V is TRBV10-3 and J is TRBJ1-1; perhaps TRBD1 as D (6 bases). The V end lost 4 bases, the J end lost 8 bases, and 14 bases lay between the germline ends. CDR3 length equals 13 residues. Germline V lookup: CDR1 ENHRY, CDR2 SYGVKD.

The rearrangement joins TRBV19 to TRBJ2-2; a weak D match, TRBD1 (6 bases). The CDR3 covers 14 residues. Germline V CDR1 and CDR2: LNHDA, SQIVND (reference sequence). Between the trimmed V and J ends, which lost 6 bases and 10 bases, there was a span of 18 bases. In DNA form, the CDR3 reads TGTGCCAGTAGATCTACAGGGCACCTATTGGAGCTGTTTTTT. Protein product: CASRSTGHLLELFF.

This chain uses TRBV10-3 with TRBJ1-2, with a tentative D call TRBD1 (6 bases). CDR1 is ENHRY, CDR2 SYGVKD, per germline. Deletions cut 9 bases from V and 3 bases from J, with 20 bases between. There are 15 residues in the CDR3. The CDR3 DNA reads TGTGCCATAGGAGGGGGGGTCGGTTTGGACTATGGCTACACCTTC. Its protein product is CAIGGGVGLDYGYTF.

The chain couples TRBV6-6 to TRBJ1-6; D is possibly TRBD1 (5 bases). Germline values: CDR1 MNHNY, CDR2 SVGAGI (reference sequence). Trimming shortened V by 2 bases and J by 2 bases, and 7 bases separated the two germline ends. The CDR3 is made up of 15 amino acids. The CDR3 DNA follows: TGTGCCAGCAGTTACGGGGGTCCCTATAATTCACCCCTCCACTTT. Encoded protein: CASSYGGPYNSPLHF.

The chain links TRBV11-2 to TRBJ2-5; D is unclear. Germline loops: CDR1 SGHAT, CDR2 FQNNGV. The CDR3 has 16 amino acids. V shed 0 bases and J shed 5 bases, with 16 bases lying between them. In nucleotides, the CDR3 is TGTGCCAGCAGCTTAGATTACGGCCAGAATTCCGAGACCCAGTACTTC. It yields the protein CASSLDYGQNSETQYF.

The chain joins TRBV5-4 to TRBJ2-3; weak D call: TRBD1 (5 bases). With 0 bases removed from V and 0 bases from J, the gap between germline ends came to 11 bases. CDR1 SGHNT and CDR2 YYREEE come from the germline V gene (reference sequence). The length of the CDR3 is 16 residues. CDR3 residues: CASSLGWGSSTDTQYF. The CDR3 DNA reads TGTGCCAGCAGCTTGGGGTGGGGCTCTAGCACAGATACGCAGTATTTT.

This chain uses TRBV7-8 with TRBJ2-7; D is perhaps TRBD2 (5 bases). The CDR3 sequence is 13 residues long. Deletions cut 3 bases from V and 4 bases from J, with 10 bases between. In germline, CDR1 is SGHVS, CDR2 FQNEAQ. The CDR3 loop reads CASSLVRTYEQYF. The CDR3 DNA sequence: TGTGCCAGCAGCTTGGTCCGGACTTACGAGCAGTACTTC.

V usage is TRBV11-2 and J usage is TRBJ1-1; D remains unclear. Germline V lookup: CDR1 SGHAT, CDR2 FQNNGV. V lost 3 bases and J 4 bases, leaving 9 bases between the germline ends. CDR3 length: 13 residues. CDR3 in DNA: TGTGCCAGCAGCTTTTGGGAAGCCACTGAAGCTTTCTTT. Its protein is CASSFWEATEAFF.

This clone has only one observation. The rearrangement joins TRBV5-8 to TRBJ2-7; D is unclear. Germline values: CDR1 SGHTS, CDR2 YDEGEE. The CDR3 consists of 12 residues. The CDR3 DNA sequence: TGTGCTACCTCCGGGCAGACCTACGAGCAGTACTTC. Translation: CATSGQTYEQYF.

The genes are TRBV19 and TRBJ2-7, with 11 positions matching TRBD2. Unmatched junction bases numbered 5, after V lost 4 bases and J lost 6 bases. The length of the CDR3 is 14 residues. Germline-derived CDR1 and CDR2 are LNHDA and SQIVND (reference sequence). This CDR3 is CASSKTSGTGEQYF. The CDR3 DNA follows: TGTGCCAGTAGTAAGACTAGCGGGACGGGCGAGCAGTACTTC.

This chain links TRBV7-6 with TRBJ2-1, with 7 bases matching TRBD1. CDR3 length equals 15 residues. Germline V CDR1 and CDR2: SGHVS, FNYEAQ. V shed 7 bases, J shed 1 base, and the junction held 7 bases outside the gene matches. As DNA, the CDR3 is TGTGCCAGCACCTCGGGGACAGATTCCTACAATGAGCAGTTCTTC. Its translation: CASTSGTDSYNEQFF.

The chain links TRBV4-3 to TRBJ2-2; TRBD1 agrees at 10 bases. This CDR3 is 16 amino acids long. The V segment lost 1 base and the J segment 4 bases; nucleotides outside the gene matches: 3. Germline V gives CDR1 LGHNA, CDR2 YSLEER. This CDR3 is CASSQGTGGFTGELFF. The CDR3 DNA reads TGCGCCAGCAGCCAAGGGACAGGGGGTTTCACCGGGGAGCTGTTTTTT.

The chain is built from TRBV5-4 and TRBJ2-7; D not resolved. Looked up from germline, CDR1 is SGHNT and CDR2 is YYREEE (reference sequence). Trimming shortened V by 4 bases and J by 0 bases, and 2 bases separated the two germline ends. This CDR3 region has 11 residues. The CDR3: CASSNSYEQYF. CDR3 nucleotide sequence: TGTGCCAGCAGCAACTCCTACGAGCAGTACTTC.

The chain combines TRBV5-6 with TRBJ2-3; no clear D. V was pared by 0 bases and J by 8 bases, with 4 bases between. Germline V gene sequence: CDR1 SGHDT, CDR2 YYEEEE. The CDR3 is 11 amino acids. CDR3 DNA sequence: TGTGCCAGCAGCTTGGAAAGTACGCAGTATTTT. It is translated as CASSLESTQYF.

This rearrangement joins TRBV30 to TRBJ2-7; 7 nucleotides match TRBD1. V trimming: 5 bases; J trimming: 3 bases; junction bases outside the gene matches: 4. The germline gives CDR1 GTSNPN, CDR2 SVGIG (reference sequence). CDR3 size: 12 residues. DNA for the CDR3: TGTGCCTGGTCGACAGGGAGCTACGAGCAGTACTTC. Encoded protein: CAWSTGSYEQYF.

The chain couples TRBV4-3 to TRBJ2-1; 10 nucleotides line up with TRBD2. In germline, CDR1 is LGHNA, CDR2 YSLEER. V lost 1 base to trimming and J lost 6 bases; unmatched junction nucleotides: 12. There are 18 residues in the CDR3. The CDR3: CASSQVASGGAGRNEQFF. CDR3 nucleotide sequence: TGCGCCAGCAGCCAAGTCGCGAGCGGGGGGGCGGGACGCAATGAGCAGTTCTTC.

The chain couples TRBV13 to TRBJ1-1; maybe TRBD1 (5 bases). Trimming took off 5 bases at V and 4 bases at J, with 11 bases between the two ends. The CDR3 length is 13 residues. Germline V gene sequence: CDR1 PRHDT, CDR2 FYEKMQ (reference sequence). CDR3 amino acids: CASSTGTGTEAFF. DNA for the CDR3: TGTGCCAGCAGCACGGGGACGGGCACTGAAGCTTTCTTT.

V gene TRBV5-1 combines with J gene TRBJ2-5; 16 bases line up with TRBD2. The CDR3 consists of 19 residues. Germline values: CDR1 SGHRS, CDR2 YFSETQ. V gave up 5 bases and J gave up 2 bases; unmatched junction bases: 12. The CDR3 reads CASSQPGLAGGAWQETQYF. In nucleotides, the CDR3 is TGCGCCAGCAGTCAACCGGGACTAGCGGGAGGGGCGTGGCAAGAGACCCAGTACTTC. Combining the CDR3 with reference TRBV5-1 and TRBJ2-5 gives the whole variable domain KAGVTQTPRYLIKTRGQQVTLSCSPISGHRSVSWYQQTPGQGLQFLFEYFSETQRNKGNFPGRFSGRQFSNSRSEMNVSTLELGDSALYLCASSQPGLAGGAWQETQYFGPGTRLLVL.

This clone appeared once. V gene TRBV19 combines with J gene TRBJ2-7; the match to TRBD1 covers 9 bases. Trimming took 4 bases from V and 2 from J; bases not matched to a gene: 6. The CDR3 has 15 amino acids. CDR1 LNHDA and CDR2 SQIVND come from the germline V gene (reference sequence). CDR3 nucleotide sequence: TGTGCCAGTAGTACAGGACAGGGGCCGCCCTACGAGCAGTACTTC. Protein sequence: CASSTGQGPPYEQYF.

The genes are TRBV7-8 and TRBJ1-3, with unresolved D. V lost 2 bases to trimming and J lost 4 bases, with 6 bases between them. CDR1 and CDR2 from the germline V gene are SGHVS and FQNEAQ. The CDR3 covers 13 residues. DNA of the CDR3: TGTGCCAGCAGCTTAAAGGGAGGAAACACCATATATTTT. Translation gives CASSLKGGNTIYF.